The rows below give T cell receptor beta chains drawn from one sample of a study of cytomegalovirus exposure and HLA in healthy donors. Repertoires were generated with immunoSEQ multiplex PCR, while TCRdb's copy carries only in-frame clones and drops some. The data hold 100,000 to 120,000 clones, with less than 80% observed a single time. Sequencing was carried out using PBMCs. The receptors here all came from a man aged 25 to 45 in good health and CMV-seronegative. Both conserved end residues are part of each CDR3. The D gene is left open where the match is weak. Size tells how often a clone was seen (once, few, many) or the class of an expanded clone, and some rows leave it out.

>TRBV27|.|14|.
CASKGGVDTGELFF
>TRBV18|few|14|.
CASSPSSGSQTQYF
>TRBV11-2|once|13|.
CASSLDRTDTQYF
>TRBV6-6|few|16|.
CASSLEGVASTDTQYF
>TRBV18|.|13|.
CASSPANTDTQYF
>TRBV15|.|12|.
CATSRVAGEAFF
>TRBV29-1|.|15|.
CSVEYEGQSYNEQFF
>TRBV11-2|.|17|TRBD2
CASSPGLAGPSTDTQYF
>TRBV5-1|.|14|TRBD2
CASGVRGSNTEQFF
>TRBV7-9|.|15|.
CASSFPGQTNEKLFF
>TRBV11-2|.|15|TRBD1
CASSPRRTGGGYQYF
>TRBV6-4|.|13|.
CASSDSTVYGYTF
>TRBV9|.|16|TRBD1
CASSVGAGGNTGELFF
>TRBV10-3|.|12|TRBD1
CASGQGVYEQYF
>TRBV15|.|14|TRBD2
CATKRETSTDTQYF
>TRBV2|.|12|.
CASGQTVYEQYF
>TRBV2|.|15|TRBD1
CASIRTTGSNYGYTF
>TRBV9|once|13|TRBD1
CASSGTGQETQYF
>TRBV25-1|.|10|.
CASSEVGLYF
>TRBV27|.|13|TRBD2
CASSLNGLAGVFF
>TRBV5-6|.|17|.
CASSQPGHQNSGNTIYF
>TRBV9|.|19|TRBD1
CASSVGYWDSKSSTDTQYF
>TRBV5-4|few|14|.
CASSLFGGGTEAFF
>TRBV7-8|.|17|TRBD1
CASNLMAGTGAGQPQHF
>TRBV12-5|.|15|TRBD1
CASGSPRTGAEKLFF
>TRBV10-1|.|13|.
CASSAYRIGELFF
>TRBV7-2|.|14|.
CASSLYGEGQPQHF
>TRBV7-8|once|17|TRBD1
CASSLAAGTGVAGELFF
>TRBV10-3|.|15|TRBD2
CAAREGLAATYEQYF
>TRBV18|.|16|.
CASSPYHTAGGNEQFF
>TRBV7-9|once|13|.
CASSLSQFREQYF
>TRBV13|.|15|.
CASSSPGGRGYGYTF
>TRBV7-8|.|18|TRBD1
CASSHRTGLASAKNIQYF
>TRBV9|once|15|.
CASSVAAGRGEKLFF
>TRBV2|.|15|.
CASSRGSVGEGTQYF
>TRBV7-2|.|13|.
CASSLEADQPQHF
>TRBV5-6|.|13|.
CASSPGGTDTQYF
>TRBV4-1|.|17|.
CASSQDFTPGLSYGYTF
>TRBV2|once|12|.
CASRADSYEQYF
>TRBV5-1|.|14|TRBD2
CASSPTGTSAEQYF
>TRBV6-1|.|14|.
CASSEGGGHQPQHF
>TRBV6-1|few|18|TRBD2
CASSERKLAAGPYNEQFF
>TRBV5-1|.|18|TRBD2
CASSGMTSGGPGSDTQYF
>TRBV6-5|.|13|.
CASSYGTFYGYTF
>TRBV4-3|.|15|TRBD1
CASSQVRDSIYEQYF
>TRBV27|.|13|.
CASSSAGGQPQHF
>TRBV27|.|11|.
CASSPGVGQFF
>TRBV5-1|.|16|.
CASSSTGFANTGELFF
>TRBV5-6|.|15|.
CASSSGGGGGTEAFF
>TRBV4-3|.|16|TRBD1
CASSQDIRGAGNTIYF
>TRBV5-4|.|11|.
CASSSQETQYF
>TRBV4-3|.|18|.
CASSHRRGGQGSTGELFF
>TRBV5-1|.|15|.
CASSLRGGQEDEQYF
>TRBV9|.|15|TRBD2
CASSVVSGPSYEQFF
>TRBV9|.|16|TRBD1
CASSGLVEGASYEQYF